The 24 T cell receptor beta chains below were found in one sample sequenced in a study of CXCR3-negative and CXCR3-positive naive CD8 T cells. General study points: Naive cells positive for CXCR3 carried more hydrophobic TRB CDR3s than CXCR3-negative ones.

TRB cDNA libraries were made by UMI-labeled 5' RACE. Reanalyzing the 5' RACE reads, TCRdb keeps one entry per CDR3 protein, without DNA. This repertoire includes roughly 60,000 distinct CDR3 sequences. These receptors have no identified antigens. Sequencing used naive CXCR3+ CD8+ T cells from blood. Subset given: CD45RO-CCR7+CD27+CD95- naive CD8+ T cells expressing CXCR3 (TNR3+). The receptors originated from a human donor in good health. Some clones in this sample may be carry-over from other donors' samples.

The rearrangement links TRBV7-8 to TRBJ2-3; TCRdb picks TRBD2, but there is no DNA to check that call. CDR1 SGHVS and CDR2 FQNEAQ come from the germline V gene. CDR3 size: 17 residues. The CDR3 loop is CASSLLGGGPVADTQYF. Combining the CDR3 with reference TRBV7-8 and TRBJ2-3 gives the whole variable domain GAGVSQSPRYKVAKRGQDVALRCDPISGHVSLFWYQQALGQGPEFLTYFQNEAQLDKSGLPSDRFFAERPEGSVSTLKIQRTQQEDSAVYLCASSLLGGGPVADTQYFGPGTRLTVL.

The J gene is TRBJ2-2, the V gene TRBV20-1. CDR1 is DFQATT and CDR2 is SNEGSKA in the germline V gene (reference sequence). CDR3 size: 13 residues. CDR3: CSAREEFTGELFF.

V and J are TRBV10-3 and TRBJ2-5; TCRdb gives TRBD2 as the D gene, but with no DNA this cannot be confirmed. Germline V gene sequence: CDR1 ENHRY, CDR2 SYGVKD. The CDR3 consists of 17 residues. CDR3 amino acids: CAISEVSLAGSRETQYF.

This sequence joins TRBV9 and TRBJ2-5; the D call of TRBD1 rests on TCRdb alone, since no DNA is present to check it. This CDR3 is 15 amino acids long. The V gene's germline CDR1 is SGDLS and CDR2 YYNGEE. CDR3 loop: CASNEEGASRETQYF.

The V and J genes are TRBV28 and TRBJ2-5; without DNA, the TCRdb call of TRBD1 cannot be checked. The V gene's germline CDR1 is MDHEN and CDR2 SYDVKM. The CDR3 length is 13 residues. The CDR3 loop reads CASSLGGEETEYF.

The genes are TRBV7-9 and TRBJ2-2. The CDR3 covers 12 residues. Looked up from germline, CDR1 is SEHNR and CDR2 is FQNEAQ (reference sequence). The CDR3 reads CASSLLSGELFF.

The chain links TRBV5-1 to TRBJ1-5; checking the TCRdb D call of TRBD1 is not possible without DNA. This CDR3 has 14 residues. Germline V lookup: CDR1 SGHRS, CDR2 YFSETQ. This CDR3 is CASSIDSFNQPQHF.

This chain joins TRBV7-2 and TRBJ2-5; the TCRdb D gene call, TRBD2, has no DNA to confirm it. CDR1 and CDR2 (germline): SGHTA, FQGNSA. This CDR3 region has 16 residues. The CDR3 sequence is CASSLVTEEGWETQYF.

CDR3: CASSVDRGHQPQHF. The chain joins TRBV7-7 to TRBJ1-5; with no DNA, the TCRdb D assignment of TRBD1 cannot be verified. Germline V gene sequence: CDR1 SSHAT, CDR2 FNYEAQ (reference sequence). CDR3 length equals 14 residues.

The genes are TRBV12-3 or TRBV12-4 and TRBJ2-5; without DNA, the TCRdb call of TRBD1 cannot be checked. The CDR3 spans 14 residues. The CDR3 sequence: CASSKGGGLETQYF.

The chain couples TRBV28 to TRBJ2-7; TCRdb returns TRBD1, unconfirmable since there is no DNA. Germline loops: CDR1 MDHEN, CDR2 SYDVKM. This CDR3 is built from 14 residues. The CDR3 is CASSFSDRGYEQYF.

The genes are TRBV4-3 and TRBJ2-2; TCRdb's D call, TRBD1, is unchecked because there is no DNA. The CDR3 is made up of 13 amino acids. Germline V gene data show CDR1 as LGHNA and CDR2 as YSLEER. The CDR3 region is CASSQEGVGELFF.

The genes are TRBV28 and TRBJ2-5; TCRdb lists TRBD1, though no DNA is available to test this call. The CDR3 is made up of 14 amino acids. Germline values: CDR1 MDHEN, CDR2 SYDVKM. The CDR3 spells CASTNRGRQETQYF.

The chain joins TRBV7-3 to TRBJ2-2; TCRdb calls TRBD2, which cannot be checked without DNA. This CDR3 contains 15 residues. Germline CDR1 SGHTA, CDR2 FQGTGA. The CDR3 region is CASSLPGGADGELFF. Drawing the rest from reference TRBV7-3 and TRBJ2-2, the complete variable domain is GAGVSQTPSNKVTEKGKYVELRCDPISGHTALYWYRQSLGQGPEFLIYFQGTGAADDSGLPNDRFFAVRPEGSVSTLKIQRTERGDSAVYLCASSLPGGADGELFFGEGSRLTVL.

This chain connects TRBV29-1 to TRBJ2-1; the TRBD2 assignment by TCRdb is unverifiable without DNA. The CDR3 totals 13 residues. The germline V gene encodes CDR1 SQVTM and CDR2 ANQGSEA. This CDR3 is CSVEGLANNEQFF.

The chain carries TRBV9 and TRBJ2-7; as DNA is missing, the TRBD1 call by TCRdb cannot be tested. Germline CDR1 and CDR2: SGDLS and YYNGEE. This CDR3 is built from 16 residues. This CDR3 is CASSPPITTDPYEQYF.

The chain uses TRBV7-9 and TRBJ1-1; checking the TCRdb D call of TRBD1 is not possible without DNA. Germline CDR1 and CDR2: SEHNR and FQNEAQ (reference sequence). The CDR3 is made up of 20 amino acids. The CDR3 loop reads CASIPKRGSGQGAPATEAFF.

CDR3 sequence reads: CASSYTGDYQPQHF. V and J are TRBV6-2 or TRBV6-3 and TRBJ1-5; TCRdb's assignment of TRBD1 cannot be checked, as there is no DNA. CDR1 is MNHEY and CDR2 is SVGEGT in the germline V gene. This CDR3 has 14 amino acids.

V is TRBV4-3 and J is TRBJ1-2. CDR1 and CDR2 from the germline V gene are LGHNA and YSLEER. The CDR3 runs to 17 residues. The CDR3 is CASSQDMASISNYGYTF.

The chain has TRBV29-1 and TRBJ2-3; TCRdb lists TRBD1, though no DNA is available to test this call. Germline V gene sequence: CDR1 SQVTM, CDR2 ANQGSEA. This CDR3 is built from 12 residues. The CDR3 loop is CSVEGRVNTQYF.

The chain is built from TRBV9 and TRBJ2-1; TCRdb proposes TRBD2, but this gene call is untestable without DNA. The length of the CDR3 is 16 residues. The V gene's germline CDR1 is SGDLS and CDR2 YYNGEE. CDR3 loop: CASSTSGGHPTDEQFF. Based on the CDR3 plus reference TRBV9 and TRBJ2-1, the full variable domain is DSGVTQTPKHLITATGQRVTLRCSPRSGDLSVYWYQQSLDQGLQFLIQYYNGEERAKGNILERFSAQQFPDLHSELNLSSLELGDSALYFCASSTSGGHPTDEQFFGPGTRLTVL.

The chain carries TRBV3-1 and TRBJ1-1; TCRdb's D call, TRBD1, is unchecked because there is no DNA. The CDR3 totals 19 residues. The germline CDR1 and CDR2 sequences are LGHDT and YNNKEL (reference sequence). The CDR3 protein is CASSQGDQKTGTRNTEAFF.

The V call is TRBV5-6, the J call TRBJ2-1; with no DNA, the TCRdb D assignment of TRBD2 cannot be verified. The CDR3 is 13 residues long. In germline, CDR1 is SGHDT, CDR2 YYEEEE. The CDR3 region is CASTQGGWSEQFF.

The genes are TRBV7-3 and TRBJ1-1. The germline gives CDR1 SGHTA, CDR2 FQGTGA. CDR3 length equals 13 residues. The CDR3 region is CASSLRMYTEAFF.